These 26 T cell receptor beta chains were all obtained from the same sample, sequenced in a study of blood T cell repertoires in COVID-19. The assay was immunoSEQ multiplex PCR, and TCRdb's table has in-frame clones only and misses some. The repertoire holds fewer than 500,000 clones, with roughly 90% as singletons. Specimen: peripheral blood. The receptors stem from a woman aged 25 to 45 with active or convalescent COVID-19.

CDR3 region: CASKEGARRSPLHF. The CDR3 DNA reads TGTGCCAGCAAGGAGGGGGCGCGTAGGTCACCCCTCCACTTT. This sequence joins TRBV27 and TRBJ1-6, with 7 bases fitting TRBD1. V shed 7 bases, J shed 10 bases, and the junction held 10 bases outside the gene matches. Germline lookup yields CDR1 MNHEY and CDR2 SMNVEV (reference sequence). The CDR3 loop spans 14 amino acids.

The rearrangement joins TRBV4-1 to TRBJ2-1; no reliable D call. Between the trimmed V and J ends, which lost 0 bases and 10 bases, there was a span of 7 bases. Per germline, CDR1 MGHRA and CDR2 YSYEKL. The CDR3 extends over 12 amino acids. Here the CDR3 reads CASSQDLREQFF. For the CDR3, the DNA is TGCGCCAGCAGCCAAGATCTAAGAGAGCAGTTCTTC.

The chain couples TRBV12-3 or TRBV12-4 to TRBJ1-1, with a possible D match to TRBD1 (6 bases). CDR3 length: 12 residues. V lost 6 bases, J lost 11 bases, and 16 bases lay in between. The CDR3 sequence is CASRLGASSAFF. The CDR3 DNA follows: TGTGCCAGCAGGTTGGGGGCCTCATCGGCTTTCTTT.

This chain connects TRBV7-2 to TRBJ1-5; 7 bases map to TRBD1. CDR3 length: 16 amino acids. V was clipped by 5 bases and J by 3 bases; unmatched bases: 10. CDR1 and CDR2 from the germline V gene are SGHTA and FQGNSA. CDR3: CASSLPTGKVNQPQHF. The CDR3 DNA follows: TGTGCCAGCAGCCTCCCGACAGGGAAAGTCAATCAGCCCCAGCATTTT.

The CDR3, as DNA: TGTGCCAGCAGCCCGGGACAAAACACCGGGGAGCTGTTTTTT. It is translated as CASSPGQNTGELFF. The chain has TRBV3-1 (or the pseudogene TRBV3-2) and TRBJ2-2; maybe TRBD1 (6 bases). Germline V gene sequence: CDR1 LGHDT, CDR2 YNNKEL (reference sequence). With 4 bases removed from V and 2 bases from J, the gap between germline ends came to 8 bases. The CDR3 has 14 amino acids.

This clone was seen repeatedly, ten times or more. The chain joins TRBV6-5 to TRBJ1-1, with D maybe TRBD1 (5 bases). Germline assignment: CDR1 MNHEY and CDR2 SVGAGI. This CDR3 has 12 amino acids. Trimming took 1 base from V and 11 from J, leaving 11 bases between them. Written as DNA, the CDR3 is TGTGCCAGCAGTTACTGGGGGGGGTCGGCTTTCTTT. It translates to CASSYWGGSAFF.

As DNA, the CDR3 is TGCGCCAGCAGTACCGGGACAGGTTTACCGGGACTAGCGAAAGGAGGGAGTACCGAGCAGTACTTC. Translated: CASSTGTGLPGLAKGGSTEQYF. V usage is TRBV5-1 and J usage is TRBJ2-7, with 10 positions matching TRBD2. Germline V gene lookup returns CDR1 SGHRS and CDR2 YFSETQ. CDR3 size: 22 residues. J gave up 6 bases and V 5 bases, and 32 bases lay outside the gene matches.

The rearrangement links TRBV5-1 to TRBJ2-1, with 10 nucleotides matching TRBD2. CDR3 length: 15 amino acids. The germline CDR1 and CDR2 sequences are SGHRS and YFSETQ. Trimming at V came to 4 bases and at J to 8 bases, leaving 9 bases not matched to a gene. CDR3 coding DNA: TGCGCCAGCAGCAATCGGACTAGCGGAGGGTATGAGCAGTTCTTC. Its translation: CASSNRTSGGYEQFF.

The chain has TRBV5-1 and TRBJ2-5; the D gene is possibly TRBD2 (5 bases). Looked up from germline, CDR1 is SGHRS and CDR2 is YFSETQ. V gave up 5 bases and J gave up 4 bases, with 18 bases separating them. There are 15 residues in the CDR3. The CDR3 region is CASSVGTGKRETQYF. CDR3 coding DNA: TGCGCCAGCAGTGTCGGTACGGGAAAAAGAGAGACCCAGTACTTC.

This rearrangement joins TRBV2 to TRBJ2-7; maybe TRBD1 (5 bases). CDR1 SNHLY and CDR2 FYNNEI come from the germline V gene. Trimming pared 4 bases from V and 4 bases from J, leaving 17 bases between. The CDR3 has 15 residues. CDR3 region: CASSVGHPQNYEQYF. The CDR3 DNA is TGTGCCAGCAGTGTGGGGCACCCTCAGAATTACGAGCAGTACTTC.

The chain carries TRBV19 and TRBJ2-2; D not certain. The CDR3 spans 17 residues. V lost 5 bases to trimming and J lost 0 bases, with 16 bases between them. Per germline, CDR1 LNHDA and CDR2 SQIVND (reference sequence). CDR3 bases: TGTGCCAGTAGTTCACTACCTGCCCCCTCGAACACCGGGGAGCTGTTTTTT. This gives the protein CASSSLPAPSNTGELFF.

The chain recombines TRBV3-1 (or the pseudogene TRBV3-2) with TRBJ2-1; 7 bases are shared with TRBD2. The CDR3 consists of 15 residues. Losses at the gene ends were 2 bases for V and 0 bases for J; bases not matched to a gene: 1. Germline CDR1 and CDR2: LGHDT and YNNKEL (reference sequence). The CDR3 region is CASSQLADSYNEQFF. The CDR3, as DNA: TGTGCCAGCAGCCAACTAGCGGACTCCTACAATGAGCAGTTCTTC.

The chain has TRBV6-1 and TRBJ1-5; no definite D call. Between the trimmed V and J ends, which lost 2 bases and 0 bases, there was a span of 8 bases. Germline V gene lookup returns CDR1 MNHNS and CDR2 SASEGT. CDR3 length equals 15 residues. The CDR3 protein is CASSEYVYSNQPQHF. In DNA form, the CDR3 reads TGTGCCAGCAGTGAATATGTGTATAGCAATCAGCCCCAGCATTTT.

The chain links TRBV18 to TRBJ1-1; 10 bases map to TRBD1. V shed 2 bases and J 3 bases; nucleotides not matched to a gene: 9. This CDR3 region has 17 residues. The germline gives CDR1 KGHSH, CDR2 LQKENI. The CDR3 DNA is TGTGCCAGCTCACCAAGGGGGACAGGGGTGGGTGACACTGAAGCTTTCTTT. It encodes CASSPRGTGVGDTEAFF.

This rearrangement joins TRBV5-1 to TRBJ2-2, with D possibly matching TRBD2 (6 bases). The CDR3 is made up of 17 amino acids. Germline V gene lookup returns CDR1 SGHRS and CDR2 YFSETQ. V gave up 4 bases and J gave up 4 bases, with 20 bases separating them. In DNA form, the CDR3 reads TGCGCCAGCAGCCAAGGGTTTGGGGGAGCGGGCACCGGGGAGCTGTTTTTT. As protein: CASSQGFGGAGTGELFF.

This chain links TRBV19 with TRBJ1-3; the D gene is possibly TRBD1 (6 bases). Per germline, CDR1 LNHDA and CDR2 SQIVND (reference sequence). CDR3 length: 16 residues. The V and J ends lost 6 bases and 0 bases respectively, with 15 bases between them. CDR3 nucleotides: TGTGCCAGTAGGCCAGGGGAGATAATCTCTGGAAACACCATATATTTT. Its translation is CASRPGEIISGNTIYF.

This sequence joins TRBV29-1 and TRBJ2-6, with TRBD2 identical over 11 bases. Germline trimming cut 6 bases from V and 2 bases from J; bases unmatched to any gene: 9. CDR1 is SQVTM, CDR2 ANQGSEA, per germline. This CDR3 has 17 residues. The CDR3 sequence: CSVYLSGRAAGANVLTF. The CDR3, as DNA: TGCAGCGTCTACCTTAGCGGGAGGGCCGCTGGGGCCAACGTCCTGACTTTC.

V usage is TRBV11-3 and J usage is TRBJ2-1; 9 bases are shared with TRBD1. V trimming: 5 bases; J trimming: 8 bases; junction bases outside the gene matches: 13. The CDR3 extends over 16 amino acids. Germline CDR1 is SGHNT and CDR2 is YENEEA. The CDR3 here is CASSGGTGSGGYEQFF. The CDR3 region has the DNA TGTGCCAGCAGCGGCGGGACAGGGTCGGGAGGCTATGAGCAGTTCTTC. Full variable domain (remainder filled in from reference TRBV11-3 and TRBJ2-1): EAGVVQSPRYKIIEKKQPVAFWCNPISGHNTLYWYLQNLGQGPELLIRYENEEAVDDSQLPKDRFSAERLKGVDSTLKIQPAELGDSAVYLCASSGGTGSGGYEQFFGPGTRLTVL.

CDR3 protein: CASSQTGIGYTF. CDR3 DNA: TGTGCCAGCAGCCAGACAGGGATCGGCTACACCTTC. This chain connects TRBV3-1 (or the pseudogene TRBV3-2) to TRBJ1-2, with 7 bases lining up with TRBD1. The germline V gene has CDR1 LGHDT and CDR2 YNNKEL (reference sequence). The CDR3 is 12 amino acids. The V segment lost 3 bases and the J segment 8 bases; nucleotides outside the gene matches: 3.

V is TRBV7-2 and J is TRBJ2-7; 7 bases align to TRBD2. The CDR3 covers 12 residues. Germline assignment: CDR1 SGHTA and CDR2 FQGNSA. J gave up 7 bases and V 3 bases, and 3 bases lay outside the gene matches. The CDR3 bases are TGTGCCAGCAGCTTGCGTAGCGGGGAGCAGTACTTC. Its protein is CASSLRSGEQYF. The full variable domain, its missing parts supplied by reference TRBV7-2 and TRBJ2-7, is GAGVSQSPSNKVTEKGKDVELRCDPISGHTALYWYRQSLGQGLEFLIYFQGNSAPDKSGLPSDRFSAERTGGSVSTLTIQRTQQEDSAVYLCASSLRSGEQYFGPGTRLTVT.

CDR3 sequence reads: CAISVDTVAYGYTF. CDR3 nucleotide sequence: TGTGCCATCAGTGTTGACACGGTGGCCTATGGCTACACCTTC. V usage is TRBV10-3 and J usage is TRBJ1-2; D ambiguous. Germline V lookup: CDR1 ENHRY, CDR2 SYGVKD. Trimming shortened V by 4 bases and J by 4 bases, and 13 bases separated the two germline ends. This CDR3 spans 14 amino acids.

The rearrangement uses TRBV25-1 and TRBJ1-6, with D maybe TRBD1 (5 bases). The V end was cut by 7 bases, the J end by 7 bases, with 11 bases between. CDR1 is MGHDK and CDR2 is SYGVNS in the germline V gene. The CDR3 sequence is 13 residues long. CDR3 nucleotide sequence: TGTGCCAGCACGGACATCTTGAATTCACCCCTCCACTTT. The encoded protein is CASTDILNSPLHF.

This chain joins TRBV19 and TRBJ2-2; D perhaps matches TRBD2 (5 bases). Germline CDR1 is LNHDA and CDR2 is SQIVND (reference sequence). V lost 5 bases to trimming and J lost 3 bases, with 10 bases between them. CDR3 length: 14 amino acids. The CDR3 DNA is TGTGCCAGTAGTCACCCCGGGGACACCGGGGAGCTGTTTTTT. This sequence encodes CASSHPGDTGELFF.

The CDR3 here is CASSPGDRENGYTF. CDR3 DNA: TGTGCCAGCTCACCAGGGGACAGGGAGAATGGCTACACCTTC. The rearrangement uses TRBV18 and TRBJ1-2; 9 bases align to TRBD1. The trim removed 2 bases at V and 6 bases at J, leaving 4 bases unmatched. Germline V CDR1 and CDR2: KGHSH, LQKENI. The CDR3 sequence is 14 residues long.

Note on this clone: The final CDR3 position lacks the conserved phenylalanine or tryptophan, pointing to a likely read error. The chain links TRBV7-9 to TRBJ1-2; 7 bases match TRBD1. CDR1 is SEHNR, CDR2 FQNEAQ, per germline (reference sequence). The CDR3 has 15 residues. Germline trimming cut 1 base from V and 3 bases from J; bases unmatched to any gene: 5. Here the CDR3 reads CASSLGGTVYYGYTL. CDR3 nucleotides: TGTGCCAGCAGCTTAGGAGGGACAGTTTACTATGGCTACACCCTC.

The chain carries TRBV3-1 (or the pseudogene TRBV3-2) and TRBJ1-4; tentatively, D is TRBD1 (6 bases). This CDR3 has 16 residues. Trimming pared 0 bases from V and 3 bases from J, leaving 11 bases between. The germline gives CDR1 LGHDT, CDR2 YNNKEL (reference sequence). The CDR3: CASSQDRTDANEKLFF. The CDR3 DNA sequence: TGTGCCAGCAGCCAAGATCGGACAGATGCTAATGAAAAACTGTTTTTT.